These 32 T cell receptor beta chains were sequenced from one sample in a study of blood T cell repertoires in COVID-19. Sequencing was performed with immunoSEQ multiplex PCR; in TCRdb, only in-frame clones are kept and a portion is missing. The top ten hold about 8.1% of the sample, which has some 95,000 clones, around 80% seen once. The specimen was peripheral blood. These receptor sequences come from a man over 45 who had recovered from COVID-19.

The J gene is TRBJ2-5, the V gene TRBV5-1, with D maybe TRBD1 (6 bases). This CDR3 has 15 residues. The germline V gene has CDR1 SGHRS and CDR2 YFSETQ. With 1 base removed from V and 4 bases from J, the gap between germline ends came to 14 bases. This CDR3 is CASSLLGTPIETQYF. The CDR3 nucleotides read TGCGCCAGCAGCTTGCTGGGGACACCTATAGAGACCCAGTACTTC.

The chain joins TRBV19 to TRBJ1-1, with D unclear. CDR3 length: 15 residues. CDR1 and CDR2 (germline): LNHDA, SQIVND (reference sequence). V was clipped by 7 bases and J by 0 bases, with 15 bases between them. The CDR3 DNA sequence: TGTGCCAGTACCTCAAGAGGGCGGATGAACACTGAAGCTTTCTTT. It is translated as CASTSRGRMNTEAFF.

This clone was counted a few times. The chain is built from TRBV30 and TRBJ1-5; TRBD1 aligns across 8 bases. Trimming removed 0 bases from V and 1 base from J; junction bases left unmatched: 8. Germline CDR1 and CDR2: GTSNPN and SVGIG (reference sequence). This CDR3 is built from 17 residues. The CDR3 is CAWSVRTGTMSNQPQHF. CDR3 in DNA: TGTGCCTGGAGTGTCCGGACAGGGACTATGAGCAATCAGCCCCAGCATTTT.

This chain connects TRBV5-1 to TRBJ2-3, with 7 nucleotides matching TRBD1. Germline CDR1 and CDR2: SGHRS and YFSETQ. The V and J ends lost 5 bases and 0 bases, in that order; junction bases with no gene match: 12. This CDR3 region has 17 residues. Here the CDR3 reads CASSFGQARSSTDTQYF. In DNA form, the CDR3 reads TGCGCCAGCAGTTTTGGACAGGCCCGATCTAGCACAGATACGCAGTATTTT.

This chain links TRBV9 with TRBJ2-1; possibly TRBD1 for D (5 bases). The V gene's germline CDR1 is SGDLS and CDR2 YYNGEE. Trimming shortened V by 4 bases and J by 9 bases, and 20 bases separated the two germline ends. The CDR3 consists of 15 residues. CDR3 DNA sequence: TGTGCCAGCAGCCCCACAGGTCAGGGTCGGGTTGAGCAGTTCTTC. Translating gives CASSPTGQGRVEQFF.

J is TRBJ2-1 and V is TRBV7-2, with no clear D. From germline, CDR1 is SGHTA and CDR2 FQGNSA. The CDR3 covers 17 residues. V was clipped by 1 base and J by 7 bases, with 20 bases between them. The chain's CDR3 is CASSLGWSSHARNEQFF. The CDR3, as DNA: TGTGCCAGCAGCTTAGGCTGGTCCTCTCATGCGCGGAATGAGCAGTTCTTC.

The rearrangement links TRBV10-3 to TRBJ2-6; tentative D call: TRBD2 (5 bases). Germline CDR1 reads ENHRY; CDR2 reads SYGVKD. V dropped 3 bases and J dropped 1 base, with 7 bases sitting between them. This CDR3 is 15 amino acids long. CDR3 DNA: TGTGCCATCAGTGATGGAGGATCTGGGGCCAACGTCCTGACTTTC. It translates to CAISDGGSGANVLTF.

The V and J genes are TRBV12-3 or TRBV12-4 and TRBJ2-3; D might be TRBD2 (5 bases). The CDR3 totals 13 residues. V lost 4 bases and J 5 bases, leaving 10 bases between the germline ends. CDR3: CASSWSAGDTQYF. The CDR3 coding sequence is TGTGCCAGCAGTTGGTCGGCGGGAGATACGCAGTATTTT.

The V gene is TRBV7-2, the J gene TRBJ1-1; 10 bases fit TRBD1. V was clipped by 1 base and J by 12 bases; unmatched bases: 5. Per germline, CDR1 SGHTA and CDR2 FQGNSA. The CDR3 loop spans 13 amino acids. Here the CDR3 DNA reads TGTGCCAGCAGCTTAGGAGGGACAGGGGAATCTTTCTTT. Protein product: CASSLGGTGESFF. The full variable domain, its missing parts supplied by reference TRBV7-2 and TRBJ1-1, is GAGVSQSPSNKVTEKGKDVELRCDPISGHTALYWYRQSLGQGLEFLIYFQGNSAPDKSGLPSDRFSAERTGGSVSTLTIQRTQQEDSAVYLCASSLGGTGESFFGQGTRLTVV.

V and J are TRBV3-1 (or the pseudogene TRBV3-2) and TRBJ1-1, with D perhaps matching TRBD1 (5 bases). V lost 4 bases to trimming and J lost 2 bases, with 17 bases between them. CDR3 length equals 16 residues. Germline V gene lookup returns CDR1 LGHDT and CDR2 YNNKEL (reference sequence). CDR3: CASSPKAGGGNTEAFF. CDR3 nucleotide sequence: TGTGCCAGCAGCCCCAAGGCGGGGGGGGGTAACACTGAAGCTTTCTTT.

V and J are TRBV3-1 (or the pseudogene TRBV3-2) and TRBJ2-7, with 10 bases fitting TRBD1. The junction had 21 bases not matched to a gene; V was cut back by 8 bases and J by 5 bases. The CDR3 spans 18 residues. Germline V gene sequence: CDR1 LGHDT, CDR2 YNNKEL (reference sequence). The CDR3 loop is CASLRPGQGTNPADEQYF. CDR3 sequence (DNA): TGTGCCAGCTTGAGACCGGGACAGGGGACAAATCCTGCGGACGAGCAGTACTTC.

V gene TRBV7-2 combines with J gene TRBJ1-6; 10 nucleotides align to TRBD1. The CDR3 contains 15 residues. Germline CDR1 and CDR2: SGHTA and FQGNSA. Trimming took 1 base from V and 10 from J; bases not matched to a gene: 4. The CDR3 DNA reads as TGTGCCAGCAGCTTAGGACAGGGGGCAGGATCACCCCTCCACTTT. The encoded protein is CASSLGQGAGSPLHF.

This chain connects TRBV3-1 (or the pseudogene TRBV3-2) to TRBJ1-4; a possible D gene is TRBD1 (6 bases). The CDR3 is made up of 15 amino acids. Trimming stripped 2 bases from V and 7 bases from J, with 14 bases between. The germline gives CDR1 LGHDT, CDR2 YNNKEL (reference sequence). CDR3 nucleotide sequence: TGTGCCAGCAGCCAACAGGGGAATCTATTTGAAAAACTGTTTTTT. It is translated as CASSQQGNLFEKLFF.

The chain is built from TRBV30 and TRBJ1-1; D not certain. CDR1 GTSNPN and CDR2 SVGIG come from the germline V gene (reference sequence). The CDR3 has 10 amino acids. Deletions cut 0 bases from V and 7 bases from J, with 3 bases between. The CDR3 is CAWSVIEAFF. CDR3 bases: TGTGCCTGGAGTGTTATTGAAGCTTTCTTT.

V is TRBV28 and J is TRBJ2-5; 7 bases match TRBD1. The junction had 9 bases not matched to a gene; V was cut back by 5 bases and J by 0 bases. Germline-derived CDR1 and CDR2 are MDHEN and SYDVKM. The CDR3 has 16 amino acids. CDR3 bases: TGTGCCAGCAGTGAGTCCGGGACAGCGTACCAAGAGACCCAGTACTTC. Translating gives CASSESGTAYQETQYF. Drawing the rest from reference TRBV28 and TRBJ2-5, the complete variable domain is DVKVTQSSRYLVKRTGEKVFLECVQDMDHENMFWYRQDPGLGLRLIYFSYDVKMKEKGDIPEGYSVSREKKERFSLILESASTNQTSMYLCASSESGTAYQETQYFGPGTRLLVL.

This clone was seen a single time. The CDR3 region has the DNA TGTGCCAGCAGCCCCCACAGGGGGGGGTTGAACACTGAAGCTTTCTTT. It is translated as CASSPHRGGLNTEAFF. The chain has TRBV14 and TRBJ1-1, with 8 nucleotides matching TRBD1. Germline loops: CDR1 SGHDN, CDR2 FVKESK. Unmatched junction bases numbered 7, after V lost 4 bases and J lost 0 bases. CDR3 length: 16 amino acids.

The chain recombines TRBV6-5 with TRBJ2-3; the D gene is possibly TRBD1 (5 bases). Trimming removed 2 bases from V and 3 bases from J, with 15 bases in between. Per the germline V gene, CDR1 is MNHEY and CDR2 is SVGAGI. This CDR3 has 16 amino acids. The CDR3 here is CASSYIQGSVTDTQYF. The CDR3 nucleotides read TGTGCCAGCAGTTACATTCAGGGTTCTGTTACAGATACGCAGTATTTT.

The rearrangement uses TRBV9 and TRBJ1-4; 7 bases line up with TRBD1. This CDR3 is built from 15 residues. V shed 4 bases and J 7 bases; nucleotides not matched to a gene: 10. Germline assignment: CDR1 SGDLS and CDR2 YYNGEE. CDR3 in DNA: TGTGCCAGCAGCCCAAGGGGGCACCGGGGTGAAAAACTGTTTTTT. Its translation: CASSPRGHRGEKLFF.

This clone was recorded a few times. The rearrangement joins TRBV15 to TRBJ2-7; 9 nucleotides agree with TRBD1. The CDR3 sequence is 15 residues long. CDR1 and CDR2 (germline): LNHNV, YYDKDF (reference sequence). V gave up 3 bases and J gave up 6 bases; unmatched junction bases: 9. CDR3 in DNA: TGTGCCACCAGCAGCTGGACAGGGGATACGGGCGAGCAGTACTTC. It codes for CATSSWTGDTGEQYF. The whole variable domain, filled in from reference TRBV15 and TRBJ2-7, reads DAMVIQNPRYQVTQFGKPVTLSCSQTLNHNVMYWYQQKSSQAPKLLFHYYDKDFNNEADTPDNFQSRRPNTSFCFLDIRSPGLGDTAMYLCATSSWTGDTGEQYFGPGTRLTVT.

V and J are TRBV12-5 and TRBJ1-1; D is uncertain. V was shortened by 4 bases and J by 1 base, with 19 bases between the two germline ends. This CDR3 has 17 amino acids. Germline V lookup: CDR1 LGHNT, CDR2 FRNRAP. CDR3 coding DNA: TGTGCTAGTGGTTCCACTAGGGCCCTTCGAGGGAACACTGAAGCTTTCTTT. Encoded protein: CASGSTRALRGNTEAFF.

This chain links TRBV28 with TRBJ1-2; TRBD1 is a possible D gene (5 bases). CDR1 MDHEN and CDR2 SYDVKM come from the germline V gene. This CDR3 is built from 15 residues. The V end lost 4 bases, the J end lost 3 bases, and 15 bases lay between the germline ends. The CDR3 protein is CASSYRPGLDYGYTF. As DNA, the CDR3 is TGTGCCAGCAGTTATCGCCCGGGACTTGACTATGGCTACACCTTC.

The rearrangement uses TRBV6-5 and TRBJ1-2, with D unclear. Trimming cost V 2 bases and J 4 bases, with 11 bases left between them. There are 14 residues in the CDR3. Germline CDR1 is MNHEY and CDR2 is SVGAGI. This CDR3 is CASSYSPDFYGYTF. CDR3 nucleotides: TGTGCCAGCAGTTACAGTCCAGACTTCTATGGCTACACCTTC.

V is TRBV6-5 and J is TRBJ2-3; weak D call: TRBD1 (5 bases). Germline V gives CDR1 MNHEY, CDR2 SVGAGI. The CDR3 loop spans 14 amino acids. The V end lost 11 bases, the J end lost 5 bases, and 20 bases lay between the germline ends. The CDR3 DNA follows: TGTGCCGGCTCTAAAGGGGAACGTAGAGATACGCAGTATTTT. Translation gives CAGSKGERRDTQYF.

The rearrangement uses TRBV2 and TRBJ2-5, with D perhaps TRBD1 (5 bases). The CDR3 extends over 14 amino acids. The ends were cut back, 5 bases at V and 2 bases at J, with 12 bases in the middle. The germline gives CDR1 SNHLY, CDR2 FYNNEI. CDR3 DNA sequence: TGTGCCAGCAGTTTGGGGCCGGGTCAAGAGACCCAGTACTTC. This codes for CASSLGPGQETQYF.

This chain uses TRBV18 with TRBJ2-1; the match to TRBD2 covers 10 bases. J gave up 9 bases and V 3 bases, and 11 bases lay outside the gene matches. The CDR3 loop spans 16 amino acids. Germline V lookup: CDR1 KGHSH, CDR2 LQKENI. CDR3 region: CASSPLALAGDSEQFF. CDR3 nucleotides: TGTGCCAGCTCACCTTTAGCTCTAGCGGGGGATAGTGAGCAGTTCTTC.

The chain employs TRBV7-2 and TRBJ2-7; TRBD1 agrees at 11 bases. The CDR3 extends over 15 amino acids. V lost 6 bases, J lost 3 bases, and 7 bases stayed unmatched. CDR1 SGHTA and CDR2 FQGNSA come from the germline V gene. The CDR3 sequence is CASRKPGTGGYEQYF. In DNA form, the CDR3 reads TGTGCCAGCAGAAAGCCCGGGACAGGGGGCTACGAGCAGTACTTC.

The chain carries TRBV19 and TRBJ2-1, with 10 bases matching TRBD2. The V and J ends lost 3 bases and 3 bases, in that order; junction bases with no gene match: 17. The CDR3 contains 20 residues. Germline V CDR1 and CDR2: LNHDA, SQIVND (reference sequence). In nucleotides, the CDR3 is TGTGCCAGTAGTATTCCGGCAGGATCATGGACTAGCGGAGACTACAATGAGCAGTTCTTC. Its protein is CASSIPAGSWTSGDYNEQFF.

The chain recombines TRBV3-1 (or the pseudogene TRBV3-2) with TRBJ2-7; 12 bases match TRBD2. Germline V CDR1 and CDR2: LGHDT, YNNKEL (reference sequence). The CDR3 is 15 residues long. After removal of 4 bases from V and 4 bases from J, the junction contained 5 bases not matched to a gene. The CDR3 DNA follows: TGTGCCAGCAGCCCTACTAGCGGGAGGCTTTACGAGCAGTACTTC. Its protein is CASSPTSGRLYEQYF.

Written as DNA, the CDR3 is TGCAGTGCTAGTAGGTTGACAGCCTCCTACAATGAGCAGTTCTTC. Amino acid sequence: CSASRLTASYNEQFF. J is TRBJ2-1 and V is TRBV20-1; D might be TRBD1 (5 bases). This CDR3 comprises 15 residues. Germline values: CDR1 DFQATT, CDR2 SNEGSKA (reference sequence). V shed 3 bases and J shed 0 bases, with 12 bases lying between them.

This chain connects TRBV2 to TRBJ1-1, with TRBD1 matching over 7 bases. The CDR3 covers 15 residues. Germline CDR1 is SNHLY and CDR2 is FYNNEI. V lost 4 bases and J lost 1; bases outside the gene matches: 6. The DNA for the CDR3 is TGTGCCAGCAGTGTGACCAGGGGGTCGAACACTGAAGCTTTCTTT. It specifies CASSVTRGSNTEAFF.

The V and J genes are TRBV23-1 and TRBJ2-7; tentative D call: TRBD1 (6 bases). TRBV23-1 is noted as an ORF with a role that remains uncertain. The CDR3 extends over 13 amino acids. Trimming stripped 4 bases from V and 5 bases from J, with 12 bases between. CDR3 region: CASSPRGLNEQYF. The CDR3 DNA reads TGCGCCAGCAGTCCCAGGGGTTTGAACGAGCAGTACTTC.

CDR3 sequence: CASSMKREQDDTQYF. The CDR3 DNA reads as TGTGCCAGTAGTATGAAGCGGGAGCAGGATGATACGCAGTATTTT. The chain couples TRBV19 to TRBJ2-3; the match to TRBD2 covers 8 bases. The germline V gene encodes CDR1 LNHDA and CDR2 SQIVND (reference sequence). The CDR3 runs to 15 residues. V lost 3 bases, J lost 6 bases, and 8 bases stayed unmatched.